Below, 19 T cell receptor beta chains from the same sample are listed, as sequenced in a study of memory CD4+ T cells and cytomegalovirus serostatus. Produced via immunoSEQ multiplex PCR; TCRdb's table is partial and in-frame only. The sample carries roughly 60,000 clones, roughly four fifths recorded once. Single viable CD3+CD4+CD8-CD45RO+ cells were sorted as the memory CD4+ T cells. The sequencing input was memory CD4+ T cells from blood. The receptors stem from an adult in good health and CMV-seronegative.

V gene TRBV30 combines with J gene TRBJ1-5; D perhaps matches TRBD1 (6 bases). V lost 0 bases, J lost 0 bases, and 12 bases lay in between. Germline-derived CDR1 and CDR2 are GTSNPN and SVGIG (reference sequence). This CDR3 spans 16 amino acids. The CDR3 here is CAWSVPGGYSNQPQHF. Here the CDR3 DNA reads TGTGCCTGGAGTGTTCCGGGGGGCTATAGCAATCAGCCCCAGCATTTT.

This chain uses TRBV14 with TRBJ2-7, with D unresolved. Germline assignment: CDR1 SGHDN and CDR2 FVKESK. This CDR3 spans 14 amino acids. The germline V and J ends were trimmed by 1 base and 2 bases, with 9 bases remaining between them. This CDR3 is CASSQVKPPYEQYF. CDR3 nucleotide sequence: TGTGCCAGCAGCCAAGTAAAGCCACCCTACGAGCAGTACTTC. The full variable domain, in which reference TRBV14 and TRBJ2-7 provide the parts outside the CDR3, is EAGVTQFPSHSVIEKGQTVTLRCDPISGHDNLYWYRRVMGKEIKFLLHFVKESKQDESGMPNNRFLAERTGGTYSTLKVQPAELEDSGVYFCASSQVKPPYEQYFGPGTRLTVT.

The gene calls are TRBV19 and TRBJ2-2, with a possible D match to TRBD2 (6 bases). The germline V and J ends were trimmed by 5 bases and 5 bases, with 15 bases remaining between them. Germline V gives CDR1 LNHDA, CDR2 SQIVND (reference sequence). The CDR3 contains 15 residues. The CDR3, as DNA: TGTGCCAGTAGTTGGGACTTCCCGTTTACCGGGGAGCTGTTTTTT. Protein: CASSWDFPFTGELFF. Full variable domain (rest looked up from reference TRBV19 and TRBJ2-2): DGGITQSPKYLFRKEGQNVTLSCEQNLNHDAMYWYRQDPGQGLRLIYYSQIVNDFQKGDIAEGYSVSREKKESFPLTVTSAQKNPTAFYLCASSWDFPFTGELFFGEGSRLTVL.

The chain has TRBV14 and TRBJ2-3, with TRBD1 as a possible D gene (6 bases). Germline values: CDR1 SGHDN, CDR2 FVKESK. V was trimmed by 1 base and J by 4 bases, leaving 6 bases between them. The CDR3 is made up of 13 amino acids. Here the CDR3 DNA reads TGTGCCAGCAGCCAAGCAGGGGCAGATACGCAGTATTTT. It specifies CASSQAGADTQYF.

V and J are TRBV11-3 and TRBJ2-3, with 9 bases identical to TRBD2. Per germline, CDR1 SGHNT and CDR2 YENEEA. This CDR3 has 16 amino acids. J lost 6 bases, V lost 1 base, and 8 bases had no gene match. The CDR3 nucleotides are TGTGCCAGCAGCTTAGGTGGAGCGGGAGGCAGGGATACGCAGTATTTT. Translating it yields CASSLGGAGGRDTQYF.

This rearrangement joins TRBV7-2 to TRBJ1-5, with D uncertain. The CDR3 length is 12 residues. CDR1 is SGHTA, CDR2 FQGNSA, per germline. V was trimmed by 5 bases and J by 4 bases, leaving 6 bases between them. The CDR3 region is CASSSPNQPQHF. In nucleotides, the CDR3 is TGTGCCAGCAGCAGTCCTAATCAGCCCCAGCATTTT.

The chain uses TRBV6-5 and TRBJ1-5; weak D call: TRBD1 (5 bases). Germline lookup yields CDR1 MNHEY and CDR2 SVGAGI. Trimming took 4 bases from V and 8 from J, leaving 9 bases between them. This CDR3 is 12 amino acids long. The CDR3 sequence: CASSSWGKPQHF. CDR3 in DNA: TGTGCCAGCAGTTCTTGGGGGAAGCCCCAGCATTTT.

As DNA, the CDR3 is TGTGCCAGCAGGAGAGGGGGCTCAGGCACTGAAGCTTTCTTT. This sequence encodes CASRRGGSGTEAFF. This chain links TRBV6-1 with TRBJ1-1; 7 bases map to TRBD1. The germline V gene has CDR1 MNHNS and CDR2 SASEGT. V dropped 6 bases and J dropped 4; count of bases not matched to a gene: 8. The CDR3 length is 14 residues.

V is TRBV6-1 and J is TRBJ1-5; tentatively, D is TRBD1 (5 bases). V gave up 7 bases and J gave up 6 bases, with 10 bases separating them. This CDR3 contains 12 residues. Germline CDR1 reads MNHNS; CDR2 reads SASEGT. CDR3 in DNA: TGTGCCAGCACGGCAGGGCCTCAGCCCCAGCATTTT. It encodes CASTAGPQPQHF.

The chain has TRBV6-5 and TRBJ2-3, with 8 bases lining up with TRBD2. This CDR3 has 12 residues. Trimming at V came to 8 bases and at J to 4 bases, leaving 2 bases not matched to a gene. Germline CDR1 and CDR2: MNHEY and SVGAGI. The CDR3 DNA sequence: TGTGCCAGCCGGCGGGGGGCAGATACGCAGTATTTT. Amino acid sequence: CASRRGADTQYF.

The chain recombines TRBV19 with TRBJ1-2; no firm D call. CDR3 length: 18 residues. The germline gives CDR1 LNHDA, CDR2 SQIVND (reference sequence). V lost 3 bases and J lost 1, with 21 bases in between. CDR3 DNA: TGTGCCAGTAGTATGAGCGGGAGCGGTGGGAGTCGTAACTATGGCTACACCTTC. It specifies CASSMSGSGGSRNYGYTF.

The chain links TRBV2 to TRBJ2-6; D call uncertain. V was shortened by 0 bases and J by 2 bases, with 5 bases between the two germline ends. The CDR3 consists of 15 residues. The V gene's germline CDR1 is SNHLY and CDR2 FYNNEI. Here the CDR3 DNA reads TGTGCCAGCAGTGAAGCCCCCACTGGGGCCAACGTCCTGACTTTC. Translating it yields CASSEAPTGANVLTF.

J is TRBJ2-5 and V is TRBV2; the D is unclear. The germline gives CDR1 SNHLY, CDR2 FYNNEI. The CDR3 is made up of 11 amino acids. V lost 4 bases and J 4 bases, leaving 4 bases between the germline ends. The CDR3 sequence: CASSVLETQYF. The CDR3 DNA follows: TGTGCCAGCAGTGTGTTAGAGACCCAGTACTTC.

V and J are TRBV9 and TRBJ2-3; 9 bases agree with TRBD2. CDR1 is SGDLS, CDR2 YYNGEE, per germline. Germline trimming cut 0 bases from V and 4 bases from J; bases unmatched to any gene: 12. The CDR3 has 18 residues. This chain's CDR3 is CASSVDGGGGSSADTQYF. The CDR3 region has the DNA TGTGCCAGCAGCGTAGATGGCGGGGGGGGATCCAGCGCAGATACGCAGTATTTT.

The CDR3 nucleotides are TGTGCCAGCTCCCCAGACCTAACTGGAAACACCATATATTTT. It translates to CASSPDLTGNTIYF. The rearrangement joins TRBV18 to TRBJ1-3; no definite D call. Trimming took 6 bases from V and 2 from J, leaving 11 bases between them. The CDR3 sequence is 14 residues long. The germline CDR1 and CDR2 sequences are KGHSH and LQKENI.

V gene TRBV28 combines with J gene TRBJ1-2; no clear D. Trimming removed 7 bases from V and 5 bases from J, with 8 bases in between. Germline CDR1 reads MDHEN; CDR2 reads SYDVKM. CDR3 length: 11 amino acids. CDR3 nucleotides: TGTGCCAGCAACCACAAGTATGGCTACACCTTC. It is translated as CASNHKYGYTF.

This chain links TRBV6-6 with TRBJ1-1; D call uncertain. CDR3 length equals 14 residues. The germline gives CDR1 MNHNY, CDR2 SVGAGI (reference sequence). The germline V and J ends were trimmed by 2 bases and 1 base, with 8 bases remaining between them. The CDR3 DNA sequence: TGTGCCAGCAGTTACGCCCACAGGAACACTGAAGCTTTCTTT. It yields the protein CASSYAHRNTEAFF.

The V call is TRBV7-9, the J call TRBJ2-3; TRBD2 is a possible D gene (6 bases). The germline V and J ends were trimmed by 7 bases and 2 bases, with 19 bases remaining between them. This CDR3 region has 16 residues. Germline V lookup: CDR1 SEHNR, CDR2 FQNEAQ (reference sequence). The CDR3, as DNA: TGTGCCAGCATAATAATCGGGGGATACCCCACAGATACGCAGTATTTT. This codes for CASIIIGGYPTDTQYF.

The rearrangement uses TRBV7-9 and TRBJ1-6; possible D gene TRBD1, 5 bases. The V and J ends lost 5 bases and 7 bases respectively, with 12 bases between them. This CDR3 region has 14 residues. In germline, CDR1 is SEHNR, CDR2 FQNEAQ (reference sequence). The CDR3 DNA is TGTGCCAGCAGCCCGGGACCGATAAATTCACCCCTCCACTTT. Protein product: CASSPGPINSPLHF. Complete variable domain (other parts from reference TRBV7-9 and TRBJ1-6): DTGVSQNPRHKITKRGQNVTFRCDPISEHNRLYWYRQTLGQGPEFLTYFQNEAQLEKSRLLSDRFSAERPKGSFSTLEIQRTEQGDSAMYLCASSPGPINSPLHFGNGTRLTVT.